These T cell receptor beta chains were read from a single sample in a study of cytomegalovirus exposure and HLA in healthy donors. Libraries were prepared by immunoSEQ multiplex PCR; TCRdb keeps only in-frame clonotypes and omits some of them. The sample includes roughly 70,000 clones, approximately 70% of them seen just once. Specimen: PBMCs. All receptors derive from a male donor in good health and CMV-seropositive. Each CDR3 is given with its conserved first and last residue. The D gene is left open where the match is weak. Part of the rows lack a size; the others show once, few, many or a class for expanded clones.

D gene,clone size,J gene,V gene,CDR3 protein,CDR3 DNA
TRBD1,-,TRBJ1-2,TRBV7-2,CASSPGQGARYGYTF,TGTGCCAGCAGCCCGGGACAGGGGGCGCGCTATGGCTACACCTTC
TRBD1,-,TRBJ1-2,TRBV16,CASSQRGQGGYTF,TGTGCCAGCAGCCAAAGGGGACAGGGTGGCTACACCTTC
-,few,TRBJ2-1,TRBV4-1,CASSQGFSGEGEQFF,TGCGCCAGCAGCCAGGGTTTTAGCGGAGAGGGTGAGCAGTTCTTC
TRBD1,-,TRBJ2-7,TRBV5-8,CASSFGQGVYEQYF,TGTGCCAGCAGCTTCGGACAGGGGGTCTACGAGCAGTACTTC
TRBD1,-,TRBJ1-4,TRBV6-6,CASSDRDRSEKLFF,TGTGCCAGCAGTGACCGGGACAGAAGCGAAAAACTGTTTTTT
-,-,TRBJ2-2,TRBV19,CASSIVARDLGGELFF,TGTGCCAGTAGTATAGTTGCCAGGGATTTGGGCGGGGAGCTGTTTTTT
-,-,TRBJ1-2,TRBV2,CASSVTGGEYGYTF,TGTGCCAGCAGTGTTACGGGGGGAGAATATGGCTACACCTTC
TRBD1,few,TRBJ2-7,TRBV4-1,CASSPRQGISYEQYF,TGCGCCAGCAGCCCCCGACAGGGCATATCCTACGAGCAGTACTTC
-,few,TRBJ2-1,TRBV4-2,CASSSTGPSYNEQFF,TGTGCCAGCAGCTCCACAGGTCCCTCCTACAATGAGCAGTTCTTC
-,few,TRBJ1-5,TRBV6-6,CASSYTDHQPQHF,TGTGCCAGCAGTTACACTGATCATCAGCCCCAGCATTTT
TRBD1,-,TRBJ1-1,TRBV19,CASSPPGTGGRVNTEAFF,TGTGCCAGTAGTCCCCCCGGGACAGGGGGCCGGGTGAACACTGAAGCTTTCTTT
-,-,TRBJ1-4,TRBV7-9,CSSSLGGEKLFF,TGTTCCAGCAGCTTAGGCGGTGAAAAACTGTTTTTT
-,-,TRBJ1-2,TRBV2,CASSEDQVGYTF,TGTGCCAGCAGTGAAGATCAGGTCGGCTACACCTTC
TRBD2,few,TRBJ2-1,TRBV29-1,CSTSGLAGPYNEQFF,TGCAGCACGTCAGGACTAGCGGGACCCTACAATGAGCAGTTCTTC
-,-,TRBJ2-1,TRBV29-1,CSAKGGTYNEQFF,TGCAGCGCCAAGGGCGGGACCTACAATGAGCAGTTCTTC
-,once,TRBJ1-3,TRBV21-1,CASSPGGKQGGRSGNTIYF,TGTGCCAGCAGCCCCGGAGGCAAACAGGGGGGCCGCTCTGGAAACACCATATATTTT
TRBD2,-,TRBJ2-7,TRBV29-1,CSVLKGLAGAYEQYF,TGCAGCGTGTTAAAAGGACTAGCGGGCGCCTACGAGCAGTACTTC
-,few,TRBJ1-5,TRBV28,CASRVEDQPQHF,TGTGCCAGCAGGGTAGAAGATCAGCCCCAGCATTTT
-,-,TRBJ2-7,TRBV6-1,CATQTGRSDYEQYF,TGTGCCACCCAGACCGGTAGGAGTGATTACGAGCAGTACTTC
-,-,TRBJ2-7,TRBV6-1,CASSPIPGVEQYF,TGTGCCAGCAGTCCGATCCCCGGAGTCGAGCAGTACTTC
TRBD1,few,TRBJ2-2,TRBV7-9,CASSLKGQGITGELFF,TGTGCCAGCAGCTTAAAAGGACAGGGAATCACCGGGGAGCTGTTTTTT
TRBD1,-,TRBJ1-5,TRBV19,CASSWDRGPTDQPQHF,TGTGCCAGTAGTTGGGACAGGGGGCCAACGGATCAGCCCCAGCATTTT
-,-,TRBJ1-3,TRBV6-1,CASGEGPGNTIYF,TGTGCCAGCGGAGAGGGCCCTGGAAACACCATATATTTT
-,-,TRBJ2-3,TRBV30,CAWSVGASGTQYF,TGTGCCTGGAGTGTAGGGGCTAGTGGTACGCAGTATTTT
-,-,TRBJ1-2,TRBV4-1,CASSQAVIWTRPGHNYGYTF,TGCGCCAGCAGCCAAGCGGTTATCTGGACAAGGCCGGGACATAACTATGGCTACACCTTC
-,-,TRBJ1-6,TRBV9,CASSADSLHYSYNSPLHF,TGTGCCAGCAGCGCGGACAGCCTACACTACTCCTATAATTCACCCCTCCACTTT
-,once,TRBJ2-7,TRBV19,CASSPGHATYEQYF,TGTGCCAGTAGTCCCGGACACGCGACCTACGAGCAGTACTTC
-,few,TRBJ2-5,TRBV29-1,CSVEDDLETQYF,TGCAGCGTTGAAGACGACTTAGAGACCCAGTACTTC
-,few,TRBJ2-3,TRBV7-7,CASSLGTGSTDTQYF,TGTGCCAGCAGCTTAGGAACAGGCTCCACAGATACGCAGTATTTT
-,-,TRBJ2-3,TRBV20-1,CSAGLNTQYF,TGCAGTGCCGGACTGAATACGCAGTATTTT
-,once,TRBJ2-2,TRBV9,CASSVDVGATGELFF,TGTGCCAGCAGCGTAGATGTGGGAGCCACCGGGGAGCTGTTTTTT
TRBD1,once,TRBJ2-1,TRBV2,CASTGQGVSGEQFF,TGTGCCAGCACAGGACAGGGGGTTTCGGGTGAGCAGTTCTTC
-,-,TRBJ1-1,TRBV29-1,CSVERDTGWTEAFF,TGCAGCGTTGAAAGGGACACCGGGTGGACTGAAGCTTTCTTT
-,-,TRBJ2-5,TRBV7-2,CASSPRDFKGTQYF,TGTGCCAGCAGCCCACGGGACTTTAAAGGGACCCAGTACTTC
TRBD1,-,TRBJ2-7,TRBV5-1,CASSTGTGNVEQYF,TGCGCCAGCAGCACCGGGACAGGGAATGTCGAGCAGTACTTC
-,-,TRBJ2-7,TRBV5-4,CASSFGQGSSYEQYF,TGTGCCAGCAGCTTCGGGCAGGGGAGCTCCTACGAGCAGTACTTC
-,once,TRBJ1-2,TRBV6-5,CASGDIYGYTF,TGTGCCAGCGGGGACATCTATGGCTACACCTTC
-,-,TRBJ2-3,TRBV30,CAWALGASTDTQYF,TGTGCCTGGGCATTGGGGGCTAGCACAGATACGCAGTATTTT
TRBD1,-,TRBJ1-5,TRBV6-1,CASSVLTGTGGGQPQHF,TGTGCCAGCAGTGTTTTGACCGGGACAGGGGGCGGTCAGCCCCAGCATTTT
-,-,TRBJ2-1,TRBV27,CASSESQVEQFF,TGTGCCAGCTCTGAATCCCAGGTCGAGCAGTTCTTC
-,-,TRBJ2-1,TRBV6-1,CASSESRDKVYNEQFF,TGTGCCAGCAGTGAATCAAGGGACAAGGTATACAATGAGCAGTTCTTC